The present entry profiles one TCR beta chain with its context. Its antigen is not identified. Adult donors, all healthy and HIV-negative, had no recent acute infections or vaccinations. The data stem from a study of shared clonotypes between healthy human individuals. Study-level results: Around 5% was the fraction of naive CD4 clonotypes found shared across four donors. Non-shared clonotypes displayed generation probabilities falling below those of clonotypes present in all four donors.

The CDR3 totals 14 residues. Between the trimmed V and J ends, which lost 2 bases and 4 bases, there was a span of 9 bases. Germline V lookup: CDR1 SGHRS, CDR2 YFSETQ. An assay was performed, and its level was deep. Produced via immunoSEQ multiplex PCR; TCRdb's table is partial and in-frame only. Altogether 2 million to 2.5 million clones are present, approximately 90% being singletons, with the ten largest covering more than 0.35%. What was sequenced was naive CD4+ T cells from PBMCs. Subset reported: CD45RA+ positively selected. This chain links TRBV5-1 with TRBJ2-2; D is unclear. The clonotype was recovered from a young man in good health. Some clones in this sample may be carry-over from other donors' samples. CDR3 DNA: TGCGCCAGCAGCTTAGGGCTGCCCACCGGGGAGCTGTTTTTT. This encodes CASSLGLPTGELFF.